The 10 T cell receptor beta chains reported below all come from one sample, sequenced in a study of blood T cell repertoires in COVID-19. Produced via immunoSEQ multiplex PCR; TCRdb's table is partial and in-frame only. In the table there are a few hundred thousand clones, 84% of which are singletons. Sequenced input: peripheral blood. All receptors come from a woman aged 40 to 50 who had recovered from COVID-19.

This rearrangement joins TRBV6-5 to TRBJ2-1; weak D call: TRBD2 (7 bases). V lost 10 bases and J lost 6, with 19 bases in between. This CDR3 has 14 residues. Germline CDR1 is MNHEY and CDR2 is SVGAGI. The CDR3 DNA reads TGTGCCACCACCCGGGGGGCTAGCCGCAATGAGCAGTTCTTC. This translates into CATTRGASRNEQFF.

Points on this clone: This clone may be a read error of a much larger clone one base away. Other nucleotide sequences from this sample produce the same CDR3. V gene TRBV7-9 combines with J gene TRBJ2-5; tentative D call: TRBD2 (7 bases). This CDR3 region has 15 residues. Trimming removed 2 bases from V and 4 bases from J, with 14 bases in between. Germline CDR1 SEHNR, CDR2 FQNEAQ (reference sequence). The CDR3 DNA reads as TGTGCCAGCAGCTTATTCGGGGGCGGGGGAGAGACCCAGTACTTC. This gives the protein CASSLFGGGGETQYF.

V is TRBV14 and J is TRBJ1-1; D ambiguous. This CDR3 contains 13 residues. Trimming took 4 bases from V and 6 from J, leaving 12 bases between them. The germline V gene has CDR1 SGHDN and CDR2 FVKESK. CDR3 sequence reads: CASSRLRSSEAFF. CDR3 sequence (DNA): TGTGCCAGCAGCCGCCTTCGTAGTTCTGAAGCTTTCTTT.

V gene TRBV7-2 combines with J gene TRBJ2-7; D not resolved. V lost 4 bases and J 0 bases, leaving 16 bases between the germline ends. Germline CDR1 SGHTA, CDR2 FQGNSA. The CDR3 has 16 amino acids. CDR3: CASSYVSARSSYEQYF. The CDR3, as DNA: TGTGCCAGCAGCTACGTGAGCGCGAGGAGCTCCTACGAGCAGTACTTC.

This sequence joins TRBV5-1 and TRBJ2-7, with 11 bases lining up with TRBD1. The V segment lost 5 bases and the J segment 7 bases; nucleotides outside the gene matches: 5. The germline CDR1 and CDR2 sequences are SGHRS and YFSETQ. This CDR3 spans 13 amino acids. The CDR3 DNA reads TGCGCCAGCAGGGGACAGGGGGTGCGAGAGCAGTACTTC. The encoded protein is CASRGQGVREQYF.

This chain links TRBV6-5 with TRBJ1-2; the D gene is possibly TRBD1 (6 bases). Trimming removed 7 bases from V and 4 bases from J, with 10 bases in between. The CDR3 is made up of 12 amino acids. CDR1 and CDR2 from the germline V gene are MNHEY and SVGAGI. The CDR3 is CASTGTSYGYTF. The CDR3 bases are TGTGCCAGCACAGGGACATCCTATGGCTACACCTTC.

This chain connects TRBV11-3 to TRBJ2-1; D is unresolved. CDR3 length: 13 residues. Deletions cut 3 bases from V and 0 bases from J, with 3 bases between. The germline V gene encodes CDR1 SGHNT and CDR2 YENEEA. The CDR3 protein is CASSLSSYNEQFF. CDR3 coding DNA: TGTGCCAGCAGCTTGAGCTCCTACAATGAGCAGTTCTTC.

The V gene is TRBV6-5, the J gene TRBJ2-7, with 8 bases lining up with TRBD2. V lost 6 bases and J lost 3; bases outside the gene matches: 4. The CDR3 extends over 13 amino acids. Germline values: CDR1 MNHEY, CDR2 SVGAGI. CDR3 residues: CASRDGTSYEQYF. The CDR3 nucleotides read TGTGCCAGCAGAGACGGGACTAGCTACGAGCAGTACTTC.

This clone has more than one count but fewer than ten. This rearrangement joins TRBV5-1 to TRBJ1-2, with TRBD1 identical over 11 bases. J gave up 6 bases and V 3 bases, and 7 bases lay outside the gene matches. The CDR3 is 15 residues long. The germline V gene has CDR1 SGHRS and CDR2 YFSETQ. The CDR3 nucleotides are TGCGCCAGCAGCTCCTCGGACAGGGGGCGCGATGGCTACACCTTC. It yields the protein CASSSSDRGRDGYTF.

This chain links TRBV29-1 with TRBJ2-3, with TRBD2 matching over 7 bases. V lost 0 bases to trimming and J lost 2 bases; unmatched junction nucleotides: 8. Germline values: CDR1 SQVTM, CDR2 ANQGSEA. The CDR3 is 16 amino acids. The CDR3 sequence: CSVEDGASGFTDTQYF. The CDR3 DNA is TGCAGCGTTGAAGATGGTGCTAGCGGATTCACAGATACGCAGTATTTT.